Shown below are 5 T cell receptor beta chains from a single sample sequenced in a study of beta chain features in type 1 diabetes. Expressed TCRB transcripts were sequenced because the isolated RNA had all been reverse transcribed beforehand. Here immunoSEQ multiplex PCR was the method, and the copy in TCRdb shows in-frame clones only, minus some. The repertoire holds around 160,000 clones, with 40% to 60% as singletons. The sample comprised Tregs from blood. The source is a man younger than 30 in good health.

The rearrangement links TRBV27 to TRBJ1-2; 9 positions agree with TRBD1. CDR3 length: 13 residues. Germline lookup yields CDR1 MNHEY and CDR2 SMNVEV (reference sequence). Trimming at V came to 8 bases and at J to 4 bases, leaving 5 bases not matched to a gene. The CDR3 is CASAGQGLYGYTF. CDR3 in DNA: TGTGCCAGCGCCGGACAGGGGCTCTATGGCTACACCTTC.

The V and J genes are TRBV10-3 and TRBJ2-7; 13 bases fit TRBD2. The CDR3 is 16 amino acids. Trimming took 6 bases from V and 7 from J; bases not matched to a gene: 12. Germline CDR1 ENHRY, CDR2 SYGVKD. The CDR3 DNA is TGTGCCATCAGCGGCGGAGGACTAGCGGGGGTTCGGGAGCAGTACTTC. Translating gives CAISGGGLAGVREQYF.

This clone has only a few counts. The chain carries TRBV5-1 and TRBJ2-2; TRBD1 matches 7 bases. The V and J ends lost 4 bases and 7 bases, in that order; junction bases with no gene match: 10. Germline CDR1 SGHRS, CDR2 YFSETQ. The CDR3 is 15 amino acids. The CDR3 region is CASSQNEGAVGELFF. CDR3 DNA sequence: TGCGCCAGCAGCCAGAACGAGGGGGCGGTCGGGGAGCTGTTTTTT. Using reference TRBV5-1 and TRBJ2-2 for the parts outside the CDR3, the full variable domain is KAGVTQTPRYLIKTRGQQVTLSCSPISGHRSVSWYQQTPGQGLQFLFEYFSETQRNKGNFPGRFSGRQFSNSRSEMNVSTLELGDSALYLCASSQNEGAVGELFFGEGSRLTVL.

The chain combines TRBV6-1 with TRBJ1-2; D unclear. V was pared by 4 bases and J by 5 bases, with 8 bases between. The germline V gene has CDR1 MNHNS and CDR2 SASEGT. The CDR3 is 12 residues long. This chain's CDR3 is CASSGNSYGYTF. CDR3 DNA: TGTGCCAGCAGTGGTAACAGTTATGGCTACACCTTC.

The rearrangement joins TRBV7-9 to TRBJ2-3, with 9 nucleotides matching TRBD2. The CDR3 consists of 16 residues. J was trimmed by 1 base and V by 5 bases; bases with no gene match: 7. Per the germline V gene, CDR1 is SEHNR and CDR2 is FQNEAQ (reference sequence). The DNA for the CDR3 is TGTGCCAGCAGCCCCCTTGAGCGGGGGGGCACAGATACGCAGTATTTT. Translating gives CASSPLERGGTDTQYF.